Below, 18 T cell receptor beta chains from the same sample are listed, as sequenced in a study of OX40 agonist ivuxolimab in advanced cancers. Data came from immunoSEQ multiplex PCR; TCRdb stores just in-frame clones and leaves some out. The sample holds 69,000 or so clones, around 84% seen once. The specimen was CD4+ or CD8+ T cells sorted from blood, collected in a trial of the OX40 agonist ivuxolimab. These receptors were taken from an adult with an advanced solid tumor such as melanoma, head and neck, liver or kidney cancer.

On this clone itself: This CDR3 is also generated by other DNA sequences in the sample. This chain links TRBV30 with TRBJ2-3; D remains unclear. The CDR3 has 13 residues. The V gene's germline CDR1 is GTSNPN and CDR2 SVGIG (reference sequence). Trimming pared 0 bases from V and 2 bases from J, leaving 6 bases between. The CDR3 region is CAWSVGATDTQYF. CDR3 in DNA: TGTGCCTGGAGTGTAGGAGCCACAGATACGCAGTATTTT.

The rearrangement joins TRBV5-6 to TRBJ2-5, with 11 nucleotides matching TRBD2. The germline gives CDR1 SGHDT, CDR2 YYEEEE. The CDR3 covers 15 residues. The J segment lost 5 bases and the V segment lost 0 bases, leaving 3 bases of the junction unmatched. This CDR3 is CASSLGPSGGETQYF. The CDR3 DNA sequence: TGTGCCAGCAGCTTGGGTCCTAGCGGGGGGGAGACCCAGTACTTC.

This chain joins TRBV5-1 and TRBJ2-5; a weak D match, TRBD1 (7 bases). Germline assignment: CDR1 SGHRS and CDR2 YFSETQ. Deletions cut 0 bases from V and 5 bases from J, with 17 bases between. The CDR3 consists of 16 residues. The DNA of the CDR3 is TGCGCCAGCAGCTTGGCAGGGGGGCGATCCTACGAGACCCAGTACTTC. Translated, it gives CASSLAGGRSYETQYF.

The chain has TRBV19 and TRBJ2-7; 7 nucleotides match TRBD1. Trimming cost V 10 bases and J 2 bases; bases outside gene matches: 11. The V gene's germline CDR1 is LNHDA and CDR2 SQIVND (reference sequence). The CDR3 sequence is 14 residues long. The CDR3 protein is CATLGQENPYEQYF. The CDR3 nucleotides are TGTGCCACCCTCGGACAGGAGAACCCCTACGAGCAGTACTTC.

This clone was recorded once. The V and J genes are TRBV4-1 and TRBJ2-5; 9 nucleotides align to TRBD2. This CDR3 is 19 amino acids long. V dropped 0 bases and J dropped 4; count of bases not matched to a gene: 15. Germline V lookup: CDR1 MGHRA, CDR2 YSYEKL. The CDR3 loop reads CASSQDLGGGASGLETQYF. In nucleotides, the CDR3 is TGCGCCAGCAGCCAAGATCTTGGCGGGGGGGCCTCGGGGCTAGAGACCCAGTACTTC.

This chain uses TRBV11-2 with TRBJ2-7; maybe TRBD1 (6 bases). Per germline, CDR1 SGHAT and CDR2 FQNNGV. CDR3 length: 14 amino acids. The V end was cut by 5 bases, the J end by 6 bases, with 17 bases between. CDR3 amino acids: CASSPGQGMREQYF. CDR3 sequence (DNA): TGTGCCAGCAGCCCGGGACAAGGGATGCGCGAGCAGTACTTC. Looking up the rest from reference TRBV11-2 and TRBJ2-7 gives the full variable domain: EAGVAQSPRYKIIEKRQSVAFWCNPISGHATLYWYQQILGQGPKLLIQFQNNGVVDDSQLPKDRFSAERLKGVDSTLKIQPAKLEDSAVYLCASSPGQGMREQYFGPGTRLTVT.

The rearrangement uses TRBV20-1 and TRBJ1-2; D is ambiguous. The germline CDR1 and CDR2 sequences are DFQATT and SNEGSKA (reference sequence). The CDR3 length is 10 residues. V dropped 6 bases and J dropped 4 bases, with 6 bases sitting between them. CDR3 in amino acids: CSAKTYGYTF. DNA for the CDR3: TGCAGTGCCAAGACCTATGGCTACACCTTC.

The V and J genes are TRBV11-3 and TRBJ2-1, with unresolved D. Germline loops: CDR1 SGHNT, CDR2 YENEEA. Trimming removed 5 bases at V and 5 bases at J, with 10 bases between. This CDR3 is built from 13 residues. The CDR3 spells CASSPSLDNEQFF. As DNA, the CDR3 is TGTGCCAGCAGCCCCAGCCTGGACAATGAGCAGTTCTTC.

The rearrangement uses TRBV19 and TRBJ2-1, with TRBD2 matching over 8 bases. The CDR3 covers 15 residues. Unmatched junction bases numbered 0, after V lost 2 bases and J lost 0 bases. The germline gives CDR1 LNHDA, CDR2 SQIVND (reference sequence). DNA of the CDR3: TGTGCCAGTAGTATAAGCGGGAGCTCCTACAATGAGCAGTTCTTC. Encoded protein: CASSISGSSYNEQFF.

This clone was detected only once. The chain carries TRBV7-9 and TRBJ2-2; no clear D. The ends were cut back, 1 base at V and 4 bases at J, with 7 bases in the middle. Germline values: CDR1 SEHNR, CDR2 FQNEAQ (reference sequence). The CDR3 has 14 residues. CDR3 nucleotides: TGTGCCAGCAGCTTAGGACTTATCACCGGGGAGCTGTTTTTT. Its protein product is CASSLGLITGELFF. The variable domain in full, completed from reference TRBV7-9 and TRBJ2-2, reads DTGVSQNPRHKITKRGQNVTFRCDPISEHNRLYWYRQTLGQGPEFLTYFQNEAQLEKSRLLSDRFSAERPKGSFSTLEIQRTEQGDSAMYLCASSLGLITGELFFGEGSRLTVL.

Only a few counts were recorded for this clone. The chain couples TRBV10-1 to TRBJ2-7; D is unclear. The V and J ends lost 2 bases and 0 bases respectively, with 17 bases between them. The CDR3 runs 17 residues. From germline, CDR1 is WNHNN and CDR2 SYGVQD (reference sequence). CDR3 amino acids: CASSEVSWYLPSYEQYF. The CDR3 nucleotides read TGCGCCAGCAGTGAGGTATCGTGGTACTTACCCTCCTACGAGCAGTACTTC.

The J gene is TRBJ2-3, the V gene TRBV30; D possibly matches TRBD1 or TRBD2 (5 bases each). The CDR3 spans 15 residues. Trimming took 2 bases from V and 5 from J, leaving 17 bases between them. CDR1 is GTSNPN, CDR2 SVGIG, per germline (reference sequence). The DNA for the CDR3 is TGTGCCTGGAGTCGAGAGAGGGGTGTCGGAGATACGCAGTATTTT. Protein product: CAWSRERGVGDTQYF. Based on the CDR3 plus reference TRBV30 and TRBJ2-3, the full variable domain is SQTIHQWPATLVQPVGSPLSLECTVEGTSNPNLYWYRQAAGRGLQLLFYSVGIGQISSEVPQNLSASRPQDRQFILSSKKLLLSDSGFYLCAWSRERGVGDTQYFGPGTRLTVL.

This chain joins TRBV6-6 and TRBJ2-7; TRBD2 matches 7 bases. CDR3 length: 16 residues. Germline CDR1 MNHNY, CDR2 SVGAGI (reference sequence). J gave up 2 bases and V 7 bases, and 14 bases lay outside the gene matches. CDR3 sequence reads: CASIPEGGRAPYEQYF. For the CDR3, the DNA is TGTGCCAGCATCCCCGAGGGAGGGAGGGCCCCCTACGAGCAGTACTTC.

The rearrangement joins TRBV5-1 to TRBJ2-1; a weak D match, TRBD2 (7 bases). The germline V gene encodes CDR1 SGHRS and CDR2 YFSETQ. Trimming pared 4 bases from V and 13 bases from J, leaving 12 bases between. This CDR3 region has 11 residues. The CDR3 protein is CASSEGGAQFF. In DNA form, the CDR3 reads TGCGCCAGCAGCGAGGGGGGGGCCCAGTTCTTC.

This clone was seen only once. The chain couples TRBV10-3 to TRBJ2-3; the D is unclear. This CDR3 spans 12 amino acids. Germline lookup yields CDR1 ENHRY and CDR2 SYGVKD. V was cut by 4 bases and J by 6 bases, with 8 bases left in between. CDR3 amino acids: CAISVYRDTQYF. The DNA for the CDR3 is TGTGCCATCAGTGTGTACCGGGATACGCAGTATTTT.

The chain links TRBV28 to TRBJ2-5, with a possible D match to TRBD2 (5 bases). The J call may be incorrect, as the DNA end agrees better with TRBJ2-7. This CDR3 region has 12 residues. In germline, CDR1 is MDHEN, CDR2 SYDVKM. Here the CDR3 reads CASSGGFYEQYF. Here the CDR3 DNA reads TGTGCCAGCAGTGGAGGATTCTACGAGCAGTACTTC.

The chain is built from TRBV5-1 and TRBJ1-1, with D possibly being TRBD1 (5 bases). Per the germline V gene, CDR1 is SGHRS and CDR2 is YFSETQ. The CDR3 runs 14 residues. The V and J ends lost 0 bases and 3 bases respectively, with 9 bases between them. CDR3 nucleotides: TGCGCCAGCAGCTTGGTTGGGGGTCACACTGAAGCTTTCTTT. Translation gives CASSLVGGHTEAFF. The variable domain in full, with the rest retrieved from reference TRBV5-1 and TRBJ1-1, is KAGVTQTPRYLIKTRGQQVTLSCSPISGHRSVSWYQQTPGQGLQFLFEYFSETQRNKGNFPGRFSGRQFSNSRSEMNVSTLELGDSALYLCASSLVGGHTEAFFGQGTRLTVV.

This chain links TRBV19 with TRBJ1-4; the match to TRBD1 covers 11 bases. Trimming cost V 4 bases and J 2 bases; bases outside gene matches: 6. CDR1 and CDR2 (germline): LNHDA, SQIVND (reference sequence). The CDR3 length is 17 residues. The CDR3 DNA reads as TGTGCCAGTAGTAAAGGACAGGGGGCGCGGACTAATGAAAAACTGTTTTTT. Encoded protein: CASSKGQGARTNEKLFF.